The 10 T cell receptor beta chains below come from one sample, sequenced in a study of T-cell memory formation after mild COVID-19. TCRdb itself ran the 5' RACE reads through MiXCR, one entry per CDR3 protein. The table lists approximately 65,000 distinct CDR3 sequences, 9.3% of them singletons. Source material: PBMCs or a T cell subset sorted from them (not recorded which). The receptors shown here come from a man aged 18 to 30 who had mild COVID-19 (a few samples of this study predate the infection). Cell type and time point are not known.

A few counts support this clonotype. The chain has TRBV5-1 and TRBJ1-6; 8 bases match TRBD1. Germline V gives CDR1 SGHRS, CDR2 YFSETQ. This CDR3 region has 14 residues. V lost 4 bases and J lost 8; bases outside the gene matches: 5. The CDR3 region is CASSVDRGHSPLHF. CDR3 nucleotide sequence: TGCGCCAGCAGCGTTGACAGGGGTCATTCACCCCTCCACTTT.

The DNA for the CDR3 is TGTGCCAGCAGCCCCAGGGACGCCTACACTGAAGCTTTCTTT. The encoded protein is CASSPRDAYTEAFF. The chain links TRBV6-2 or TRBV6-3 to TRBJ1-1, with a possible D match to TRBD1 (5 bases). The CDR3 has 14 amino acids. In germline, CDR1 is MNHEY, CDR2 SVGEGT. V was shortened by 6 bases and J by 3 bases, with 14 bases between the two germline ends.

This clonotype was counted many times. The CDR3 here is CAADSEAGSGELFF. The CDR3, as DNA: TGTGCCGCAGATTCTGAAGCCGGCTCCGGGGAGCTGTTTTTT. This chain links TRBV7-9 with TRBJ2-2; D not certain. The CDR3 runs 14 residues. Trimming shortened V by 11 bases and J by 6 bases, and 19 bases separated the two germline ends. Germline CDR1 reads SEHNR; CDR2 reads FQNEAQ (reference sequence).

CDR3: CASSSDRGNQPQHF. The CDR3 coding sequence is TGTGCCAGCAGCTCGGACAGGGGCAATCAGCCCCAGCATTTT. V gene TRBV2 combines with J gene TRBJ1-5, with 8 positions matching TRBD1. The CDR3 is made up of 14 amino acids. Germline values: CDR1 SNHLY, CDR2 FYNNEI. V was pared by 6 bases and J by 2 bases, with 3 bases of the junction left unmatched.

The table lists this clonotype with a few counts. V gene TRBV13 combines with J gene TRBJ2-6; D is unclear. Germline lookup yields CDR1 PRHDT and CDR2 FYEKMQ (reference sequence). Trimming left V 4 bases short and J 4 bases short, with 8 bases between. The CDR3 totals 14 residues. The CDR3 DNA follows: TGTGCCAGCAGCTCCCGTTCGGGGGCCAACGTCCTGACTTTC. Its translation is CASSSRSGANVLTF.

This clonotype has a count of ten or more. This sequence joins TRBV7-8 and TRBJ2-1, with 11 bases aligning to TRBD2. Germline CDR1 is SGHVS and CDR2 is FQNEAQ. V lost 6 bases, J lost 0 bases, and 13 bases stayed unmatched. This CDR3 has 19 residues. In DNA, the CDR3 is TGTGCCAGCAGTTACCCGGGACTAGCGGCGCCTAGCTCCTACAATGAGCAGTTCTTC. It encodes CASSYPGLAAPSSYNEQFF.

This clonotype was observed a few times. CDR3 in amino acids: CASSLVGTGSVRGTEAFF. In nucleotides, the CDR3 is TGTGCCAGCAGCTTAGTTGGGACAGGGAGCGTCCGCGGCACTGAAGCTTTCTTT. The J gene is TRBJ1-1, the V gene TRBV7-2; 9 bases align to TRBD1. The junction had 13 bases not matched to a gene; V was cut back by 1 base and J by 4 bases. Germline V gene sequence: CDR1 SGHTA, CDR2 FQGNSA. The CDR3 consists of 18 residues.

This clonotype was recorded at least ten times. This chain uses TRBV5-5 with TRBJ2-1; D ambiguous. V dropped 0 bases and J dropped 2 bases, with 9 bases sitting between them. The CDR3 consists of 15 residues. The germline V gene has CDR1 SGHKS and CDR2 YYEKEE (reference sequence). The chain's CDR3 is CASSLEGWTYNEQFF. In DNA, the CDR3 is TGTGCCAGCAGCTTGGAAGGGTGGACCTACAATGAGCAGTTCTTC. Full variable domain (rest looked up from reference TRBV5-5 and TRBJ2-1): DAGVTQSPTHLIKTRGQQVTLRCSPISGHKSVSWYQQVLGQGPQFIFQYYEKEERGRGNFPDRFSARQFPNYSSELNVNALLLGDSALYLCASSLEGWTYNEQFFGPGTRLTVL.

CDR3 loop: CASSLAFGEQYF. The CDR3 coding sequence is TGTGCCAGCAGCTTAGCTTTTGGCGAGCAGTACTTC. This rearrangement joins TRBV7-2 to TRBJ2-7; D is undetermined. CDR3 length: 12 amino acids. CDR1 SGHTA and CDR2 FQGNSA come from the germline V gene. Trimming took off 0 bases at V and 6 bases at J, with 6 bases between the two ends.

This clonotype has more than one count but fewer than ten. The CDR3 region is CATSDLDMGYGYTF. Written as DNA, the CDR3 is TGTGCCACCAGTGATTTGGATATGGGCTATGGCTACACCTTC. V is TRBV24-1 and J is TRBJ1-2, with unresolved D. The CDR3 contains 14 residues. CDR1 and CDR2 (germline): KGHDR, SFDVKD. V was trimmed by 0 bases and J by 4 bases, leaving 8 bases between them.